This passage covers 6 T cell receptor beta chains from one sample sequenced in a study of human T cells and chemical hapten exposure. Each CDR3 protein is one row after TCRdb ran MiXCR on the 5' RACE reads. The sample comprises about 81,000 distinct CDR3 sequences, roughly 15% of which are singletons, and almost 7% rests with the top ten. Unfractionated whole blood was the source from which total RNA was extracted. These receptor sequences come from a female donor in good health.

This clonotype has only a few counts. The CDR3 region has the DNA TGTGCCACCAGCAGGGGGGGGCAGCTTTACAATGAGCAGTTCTTC. This gives the protein CATSRGGQLYNEQFF. The chain combines TRBV15 with TRBJ2-1; D may be TRBD2 (7 bases). CDR1 and CDR2 (germline): LNHNV, YYDKDF (reference sequence). V lost 3 bases, J lost 4 bases, and 13 bases lay in between. This CDR3 has 15 residues.

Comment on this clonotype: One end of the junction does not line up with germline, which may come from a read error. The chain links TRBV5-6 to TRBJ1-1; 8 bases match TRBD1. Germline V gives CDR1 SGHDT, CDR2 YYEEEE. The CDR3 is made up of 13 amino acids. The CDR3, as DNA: TGTGCCAGCACCTTGACAGGGGTTAATGAAGCTTTCTTT. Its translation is CASTLTGVNEAFF. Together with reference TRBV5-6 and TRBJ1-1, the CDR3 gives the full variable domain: DAGVTQSPTHLIKTRGQQVTLRCSPKSGHDTVSWYQQALGQGPQFIFQYYEEEERQRGNFPDRFSGHQFPNYSSELNVNALLLGDSALYLCASTLTGVNEAFFGQGTRLTVV.

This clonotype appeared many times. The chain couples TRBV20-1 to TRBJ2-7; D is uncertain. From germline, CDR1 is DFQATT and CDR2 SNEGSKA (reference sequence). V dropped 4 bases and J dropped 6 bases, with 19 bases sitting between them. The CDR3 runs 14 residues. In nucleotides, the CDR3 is TGCAGTGCTAAATTCGGCGCATCAAATTCCGAGCAGTACTTC. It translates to CSAKFGASNSEQYF.

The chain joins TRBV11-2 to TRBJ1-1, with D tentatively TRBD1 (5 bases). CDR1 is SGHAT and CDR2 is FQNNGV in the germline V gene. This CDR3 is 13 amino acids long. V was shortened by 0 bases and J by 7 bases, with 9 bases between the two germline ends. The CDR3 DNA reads TGTGCCAGCAGCTTAGAGGGGGTTCTTGAAGCTTTCTTT. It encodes CASSLEGVLEAFF.

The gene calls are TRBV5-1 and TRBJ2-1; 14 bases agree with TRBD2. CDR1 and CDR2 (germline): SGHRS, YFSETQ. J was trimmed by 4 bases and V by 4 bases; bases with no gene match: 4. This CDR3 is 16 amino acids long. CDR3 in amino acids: CASSGTSGGLYNEQFF. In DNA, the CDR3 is TGCGCCAGCAGCGGGACTAGCGGGGGATTATACAATGAGCAGTTCTTC.

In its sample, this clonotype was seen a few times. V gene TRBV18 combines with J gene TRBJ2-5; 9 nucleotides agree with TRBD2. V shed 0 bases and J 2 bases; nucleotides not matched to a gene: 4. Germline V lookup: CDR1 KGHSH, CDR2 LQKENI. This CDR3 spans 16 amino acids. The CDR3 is CASSPPASGVQETQYF. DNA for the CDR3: TGTGCCAGCTCACCACCTGCTAGCGGGGTACAAGAGACCCAGTACTTC.